The T cell receptor (beta chain) under discussion was sequenced for a study of blood T cell repertoires in COVID-19. Study summary: Sources were T cells, B-cell-depleted T cells, or PBMCs; the material itself was cDNA or gDNA.

The junction had 13 bases not matched to a gene; V was cut back by 4 bases and J by 10 bases. This CDR3 has 15 residues. Germline CDR1 is KGHDR and CDR2 is SFDVKD. TCRdb's copy holds only in-frame clones and misses some; the assay was immunoSEQ multiplex PCR. The sample lists 130,000 or so clones; approximately 80% were seen once. Sequencing was carried out using peripheral blood. The rearrangement links TRBV24-1 to TRBJ1-2, with TRBD1 matching 8 bases. This TCR was sampled from a human donor in a cohort sampled during active COVID-19. Written as DNA, the CDR3 is TGTGCCACCAGTGAGTATACTCCGGACAGGGAGGACTACACCTTC. Amino acids: CATSEYTPDREDYTF.